This TCR beta chain was obtained from a study of cytomegalovirus exposure and HLA in healthy donors (dated by TCRdb to about 2017). At the level of the whole study: A later analysis indicated that the 120 validation repertoires were generated on the platform also employed for the 700 or so repertoires of the first cohort. Besides the first cohort of roughly 660 subjects, a separate validation cohort made up of 120 different subjects was used. The aim of the study was to test whether cataloging public T cell receptors could identify signatures of past pathogen exposure. High-throughput TCR immunosequencing, statistical association of individual TCRs with disease status, and machine learning were combined to predict cytomegalovirus infection status. Findings and caveats that apply to the study as a whole: In a later analysis, TCRs clustered in the first cohort were found to also tend to co-occur in the 120 or so validation repertoires, with 94% of cluster scores above 0. Across donors, most TCR sequences were observed very rarely, whereas some public TCRs were present in many individuals. A later analysis had no HLA typing for the validation cohort, so co-occurrence there was scored across all 110 or so repertoires. Cytomegalovirus status was reported to be diagnosed by the classifier with high specificity and sensitivity in both the original and validation cohorts. A few of the identified cytomegalovirus-associated TCR beta chains were confirmed in vitro to be specific for cytomegalovirus antigens. It was suggested by the authors that the approach could potentially be generalized to other disease states and immunological phenotypes. The study listed 170 or so TCR beta chains as associated with cytomegalovirus.

Libraries came from the immunoSEQ multiplex PCR assay. As for the authors' bioinformatics: To diagnose cytomegalovirus status from the catalog of TCR beta chain sequences, a statistical classification framework was built. TCRdb mirrors the immuneACCESS table, restricted to in-frame sequences. Some clones are absent from its copies; in checked studies, under half trace to an unresolved V gene, and the reason for the others is unknown. The V and J calls and clone size come from that table; D and trimming were worked out from the DNA. In all, the sample holds approximately 150,000 clones, and around 90% of those were seen once. Jointly, the top ten make up about 3% of the sample. For this clone: The clone's antigen remains unknown. The record has no base qualities; no much larger clone is one base away.

The CDR3 numbers 14 residues from cysteine through phenylalanine. Only the CDR3 region is kept as DNA, spanning 42 bases read in frame from base 1. V gives up 5 bases and J gives up 7 bases, and the segment between their germline ends measures 18 bases. CDR1 is given as SGHTA and CDR2 as FQGNSA, both from the germline V gene. Donors formed part of the validation cohort, which comprised 120 or so subjects and was distinct from the first cohort of fewer than 750 subjects. The receptor was isolated from a woman under 30 in good health and CMV-seropositive. The rearrangement joined TRBV7-2 to TRBJ2-7; the D gene is possibly TRBD1, with 5 bases matching. Sequenced material: PBMCs. The sequence in DNA is TGTGCCAGCAGCGAAACGGCAGGGTTGGGGGAGCAGTACTTC. Translation gives CASSETAGLGEQYF.